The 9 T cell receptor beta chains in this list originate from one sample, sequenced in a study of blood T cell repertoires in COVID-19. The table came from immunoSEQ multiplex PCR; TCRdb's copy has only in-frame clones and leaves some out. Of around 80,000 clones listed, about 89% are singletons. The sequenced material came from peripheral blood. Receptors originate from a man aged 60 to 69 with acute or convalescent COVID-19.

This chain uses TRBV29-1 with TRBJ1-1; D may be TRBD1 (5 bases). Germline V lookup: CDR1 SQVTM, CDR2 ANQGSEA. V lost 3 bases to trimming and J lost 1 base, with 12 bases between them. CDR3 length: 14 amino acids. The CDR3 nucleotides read TGCAGCGTTGACTCGAGAACAGGGAACACTGAAGCTTTCTTT. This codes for CSVDSRTGNTEAFF.

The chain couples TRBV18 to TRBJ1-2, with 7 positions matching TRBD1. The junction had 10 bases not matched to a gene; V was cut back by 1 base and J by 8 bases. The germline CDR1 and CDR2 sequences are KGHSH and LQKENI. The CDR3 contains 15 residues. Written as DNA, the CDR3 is TGTGCCAGCTCACCACTGGGTGGCACAGGGGAAGGCTACACCTTC. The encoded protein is CASSPLGGTGEGYTF. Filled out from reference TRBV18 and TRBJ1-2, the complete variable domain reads NAGVMQNPRHLVRRRGQEARLRCSPMKGHSHVYWYRQLPEEGLKFMVYLQKENIIDESGMPKERFSAEFPKEGPSILRIQQVVRGDSAAYFCASSPLGGTGEGYTFGSGTRLTVV.

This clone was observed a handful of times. The CDR3 sequence: CASGTGGAQYF. The CDR3 region has the DNA TGTGCCAGCGGAACAGGGGGCGCCCAGTACTTC. V usage is TRBV6-5 and J usage is TRBJ2-5, with 9 bases that match TRBD1. Germline-derived CDR1 and CDR2 are MNHEY and SVGAGI. J was trimmed by 9 bases and V by 8 bases; bases with no gene match: 4. CDR3 size: 11 residues.

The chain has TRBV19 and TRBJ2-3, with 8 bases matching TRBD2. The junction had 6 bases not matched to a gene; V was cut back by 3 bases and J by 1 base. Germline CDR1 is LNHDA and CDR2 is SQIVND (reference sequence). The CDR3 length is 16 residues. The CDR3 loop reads CASSIKKAGGTDTQYF. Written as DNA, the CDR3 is TGTGCCAGTAGTATCAAGAAAGCGGGGGGCACAGATACGCAGTATTTT.

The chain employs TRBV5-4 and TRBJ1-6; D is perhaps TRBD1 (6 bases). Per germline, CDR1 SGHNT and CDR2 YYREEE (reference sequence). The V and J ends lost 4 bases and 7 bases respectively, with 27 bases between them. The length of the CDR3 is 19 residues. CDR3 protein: CASSGTGTRSRAVNSPLHF. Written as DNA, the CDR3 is TGTGCCAGCAGCGGAACCGGGACAAGGTCCCGAGCGGTGAATTCACCCCTCCACTTT.

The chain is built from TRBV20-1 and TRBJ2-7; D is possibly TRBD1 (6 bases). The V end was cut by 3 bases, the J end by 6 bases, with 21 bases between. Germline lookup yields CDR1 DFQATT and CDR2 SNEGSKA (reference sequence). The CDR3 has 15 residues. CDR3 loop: CSASRQETLSGEQYF. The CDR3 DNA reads TGCAGTGCTAGTAGACAGGAAACTCTCTCGGGCGAGCAGTACTTC.

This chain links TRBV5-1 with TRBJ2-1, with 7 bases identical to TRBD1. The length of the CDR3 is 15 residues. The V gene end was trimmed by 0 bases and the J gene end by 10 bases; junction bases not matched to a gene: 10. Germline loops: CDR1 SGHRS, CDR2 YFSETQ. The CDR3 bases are TGCGCCAGCAGCTTGGGCCCTTCTTTAGGGGGCGAGCAGTTCTTC. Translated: CASSLGPSLGGEQFF. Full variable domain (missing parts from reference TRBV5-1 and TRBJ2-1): KAGVTQTPRYLIKTRGQQVTLSCSPISGHRSVSWYQQTPGQGLQFLFEYFSETQRNKGNFPGRFSGRQFSNSRSEMNVSTLELGDSALYLCASSLGPSLGGEQFFGPGTRLTVL.

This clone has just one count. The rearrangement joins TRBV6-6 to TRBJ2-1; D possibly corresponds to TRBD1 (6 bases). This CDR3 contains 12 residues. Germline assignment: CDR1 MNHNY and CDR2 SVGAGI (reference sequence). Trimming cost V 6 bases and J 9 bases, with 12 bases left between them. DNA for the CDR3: TGTGCCAGCAGCCGAACAGGGACTGAGCAGTTCTTC. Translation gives CASSRTGTEQFF.

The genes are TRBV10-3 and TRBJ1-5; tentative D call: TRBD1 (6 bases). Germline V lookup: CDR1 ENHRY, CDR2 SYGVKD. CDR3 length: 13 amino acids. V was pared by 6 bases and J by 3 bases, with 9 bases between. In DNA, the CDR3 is TGTGCCATCAGGGACAGTGACAATCAGCCCCAGCATTTT. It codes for CAIRDSDNQPQHF.